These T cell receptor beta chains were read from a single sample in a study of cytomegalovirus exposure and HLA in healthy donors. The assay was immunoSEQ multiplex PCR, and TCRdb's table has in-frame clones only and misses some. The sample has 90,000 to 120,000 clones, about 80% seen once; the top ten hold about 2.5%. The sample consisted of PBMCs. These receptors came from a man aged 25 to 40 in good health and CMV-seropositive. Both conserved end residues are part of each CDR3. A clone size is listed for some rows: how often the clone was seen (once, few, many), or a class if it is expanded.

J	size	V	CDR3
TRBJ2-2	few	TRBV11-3	CASSSGDRGDTGELFF
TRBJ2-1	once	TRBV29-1	CSSGLVKGNEQFF
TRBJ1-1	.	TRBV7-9	CASSVAGKQAFF
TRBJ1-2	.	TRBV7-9	CASSFTGDYGYTF
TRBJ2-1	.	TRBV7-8	CASSLTPIYNEQFF
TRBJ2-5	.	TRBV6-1	CASSLAGGHGETQYF
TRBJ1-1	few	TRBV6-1	CASSDPGVPGTEAFF
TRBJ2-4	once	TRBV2	CASSEREQAFQYF
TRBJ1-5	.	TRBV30	CAWAGDLGGGQPQHF
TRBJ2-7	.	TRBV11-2	CASSDKAGINEQYF
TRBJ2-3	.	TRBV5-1	CASRGQGAADTQYF
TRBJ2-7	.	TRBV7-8	CASNSEGGPYEQYF
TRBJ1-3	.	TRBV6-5	CASSLQGAEGNTIYF
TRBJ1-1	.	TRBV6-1	CASSVTENTEAFF
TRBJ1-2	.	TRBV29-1	CSVETGYGYTF
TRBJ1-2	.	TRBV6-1	CASSSGDYYGYTF
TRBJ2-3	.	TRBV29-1	CSALVYTQYF
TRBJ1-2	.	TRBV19	CASTPAPNYGYTF
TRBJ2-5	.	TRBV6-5	CASNSGAGRETQYF
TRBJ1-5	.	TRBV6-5	CASSRGQGRDQPQHF
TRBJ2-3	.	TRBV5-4	CASSTSGGADTQYF
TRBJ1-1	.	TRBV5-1	CASSLRGQGGRNTEAFF
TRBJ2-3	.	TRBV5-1	CASSHGTSGGGQYTQYF
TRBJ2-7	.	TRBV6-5	CASSLGRIGYEQYF
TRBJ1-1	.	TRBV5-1	CASRSSGTGILVNTEAFF
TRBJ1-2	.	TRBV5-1	CASSFQPSGGGKANYGYTF
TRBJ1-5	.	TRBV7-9	CASSLDSGGSQPQHF
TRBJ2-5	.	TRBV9	CASSVAKGGPQETQYF
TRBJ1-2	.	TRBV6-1	CASSTQNYGYTF
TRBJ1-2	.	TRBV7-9	CSSSYTPAGEGYGYTF
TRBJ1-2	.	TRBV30	CAWSSGQGPYGYTF
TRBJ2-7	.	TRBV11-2	CASSLDRDEQYF
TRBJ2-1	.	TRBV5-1	CASSDRPGQTYNEQFF
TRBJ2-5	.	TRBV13	CASSSPPSGGQETQYF
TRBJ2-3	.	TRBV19	CASSERTSIADTQYF
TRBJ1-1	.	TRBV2	CASTDQGNPEAFF
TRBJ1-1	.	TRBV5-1	CASRPRDSTEAFF
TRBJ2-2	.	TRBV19	CASKRRGGPGELFF
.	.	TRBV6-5	CASSSPKGQRSYEQYF
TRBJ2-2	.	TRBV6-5	CASSTGQTGELFF
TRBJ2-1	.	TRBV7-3	CASSSQLAGGNEQFF